This T cell receptor beta chain emerged from a study of T cell responses to AZD1222 COVID-19 vaccine. At the level of the study: Second-dose intervals of approximately 4 or approximately 12 weeks were pooled.

Overall study results and limits: Donors skewed white British and female; clonal diversity was possibly underestimated.

As concerns this clone: Its antigen is as yet unknown.

CDR1 is MNHEY and CDR2 is SMNVEV in the germline V gene (reference sequence). The CDR3 has 15 residues. Trimming removed 3 bases at V and 4 bases at J, with 13 bases between. Libraries were prepared by immunoSEQ multiplex PCR; TCRdb keeps only in-frame clonotypes and omits some of them. The sample lists 180,000 or so clones, 94% occurring once. The chain has TRBV27 and TRBJ2-1; weak D call: TRBD1 (6 bases). The TCR originated in an adult in good health. Sequences were derived from peripheral blood, sampled on day 0 of AZD1222 vaccination. CDR3 protein: CASSFPARGYNEQFF. The CDR3 DNA reads as TGTGCCAGCAGTTTCCCCGCAAGGGGGTACAATGAGCAGTTCTTC.